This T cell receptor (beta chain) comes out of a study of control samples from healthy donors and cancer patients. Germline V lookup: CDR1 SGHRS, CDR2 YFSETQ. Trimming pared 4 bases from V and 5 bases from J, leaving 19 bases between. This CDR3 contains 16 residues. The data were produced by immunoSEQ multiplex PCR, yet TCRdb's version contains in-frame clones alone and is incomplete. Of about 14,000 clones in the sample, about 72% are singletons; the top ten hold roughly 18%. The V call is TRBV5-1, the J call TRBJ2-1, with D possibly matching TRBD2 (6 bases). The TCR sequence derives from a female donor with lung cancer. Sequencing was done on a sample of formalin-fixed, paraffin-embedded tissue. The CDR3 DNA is TGCGCCAGCAGCCTCTCGTTGGGAGCGGGCAACAATGAGCAGTTCTTC. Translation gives CASSLSLGAGNNEQFF.